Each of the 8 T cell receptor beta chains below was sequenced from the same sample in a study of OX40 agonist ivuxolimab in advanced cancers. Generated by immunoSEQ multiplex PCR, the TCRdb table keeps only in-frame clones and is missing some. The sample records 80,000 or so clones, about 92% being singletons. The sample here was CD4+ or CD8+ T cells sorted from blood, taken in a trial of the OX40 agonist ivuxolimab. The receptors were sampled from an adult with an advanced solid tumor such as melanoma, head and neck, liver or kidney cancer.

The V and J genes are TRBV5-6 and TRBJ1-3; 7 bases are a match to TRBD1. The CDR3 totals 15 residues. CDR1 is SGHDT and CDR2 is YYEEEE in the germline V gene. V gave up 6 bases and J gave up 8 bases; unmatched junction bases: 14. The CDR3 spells CASTEQGFGGDTIYF. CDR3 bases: TGTGCCAGCACCGAACAGGGGTTTGGGGGAGACACCATATATTTT. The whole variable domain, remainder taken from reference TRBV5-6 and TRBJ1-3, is DAGVTQSPTHLIKTRGQQVTLRCSPKSGHDTVSWYQQALGQGPQFIFQYYEEEERQRGNFPDRFSGHQFPNYSSELNVNALLLGDSALYLCASTEQGFGGDTIYFGEGSWLTVV.

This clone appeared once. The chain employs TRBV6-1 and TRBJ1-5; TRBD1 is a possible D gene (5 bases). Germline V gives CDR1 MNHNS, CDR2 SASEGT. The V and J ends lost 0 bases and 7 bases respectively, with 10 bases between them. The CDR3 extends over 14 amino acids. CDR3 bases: TGTGCCAGCAGTGAAGCGACAGAAGGGCAGCCCCAGCATTTT. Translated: CASSEATEGQPQHF.

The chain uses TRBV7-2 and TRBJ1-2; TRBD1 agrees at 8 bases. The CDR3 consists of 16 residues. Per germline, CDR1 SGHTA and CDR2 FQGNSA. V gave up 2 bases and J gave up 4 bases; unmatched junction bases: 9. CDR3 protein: CASSLTPGGHPYGYTF. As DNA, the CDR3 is TGTGCCAGCAGCTTAACTCCAGGGGGCCACCCCTATGGCTACACCTTC.

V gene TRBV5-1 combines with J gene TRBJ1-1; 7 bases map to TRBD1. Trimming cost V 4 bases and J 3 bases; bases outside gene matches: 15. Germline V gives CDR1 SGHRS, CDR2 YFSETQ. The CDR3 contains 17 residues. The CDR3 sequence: CASSMNRDSSLYTEAFF. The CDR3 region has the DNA TGCGCCAGCAGCATGAATCGGGACAGTTCTCTCTACACTGAAGCTTTCTTT.

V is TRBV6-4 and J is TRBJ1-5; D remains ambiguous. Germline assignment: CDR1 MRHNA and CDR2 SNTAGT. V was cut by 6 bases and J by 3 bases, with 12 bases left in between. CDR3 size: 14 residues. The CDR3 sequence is CASRLKENNQPQHF. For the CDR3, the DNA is TGTGCCAGCAGACTTAAGGAGAACAATCAGCCCCAGCATTTT.

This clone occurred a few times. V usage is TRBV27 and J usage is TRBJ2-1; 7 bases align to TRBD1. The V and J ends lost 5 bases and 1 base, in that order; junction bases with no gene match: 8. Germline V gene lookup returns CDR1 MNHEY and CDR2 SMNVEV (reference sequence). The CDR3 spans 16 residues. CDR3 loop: CASSGGQLNSYNEQFF. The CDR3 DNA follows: TGTGCCAGCAGTGGGGGACAGTTGAATTCCTACAATGAGCAGTTCTTC.

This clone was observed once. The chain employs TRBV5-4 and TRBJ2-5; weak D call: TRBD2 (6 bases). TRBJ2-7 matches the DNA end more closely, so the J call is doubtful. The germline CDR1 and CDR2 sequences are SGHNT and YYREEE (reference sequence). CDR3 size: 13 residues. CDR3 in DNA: TGTGCCAGCAGCGTTAGCGGAACCTACGAGCAGTACTTC. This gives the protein CASSVSGTYEQYF.

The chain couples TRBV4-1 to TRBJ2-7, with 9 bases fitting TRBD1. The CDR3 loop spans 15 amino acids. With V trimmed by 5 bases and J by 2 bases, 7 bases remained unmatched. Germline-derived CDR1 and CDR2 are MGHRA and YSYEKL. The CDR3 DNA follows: TGCGCCAGCAGCAGAGGGGGACAGGGACCCTACGAGCAGTACTTC. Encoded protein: CASSRGGQGPYEQYF.